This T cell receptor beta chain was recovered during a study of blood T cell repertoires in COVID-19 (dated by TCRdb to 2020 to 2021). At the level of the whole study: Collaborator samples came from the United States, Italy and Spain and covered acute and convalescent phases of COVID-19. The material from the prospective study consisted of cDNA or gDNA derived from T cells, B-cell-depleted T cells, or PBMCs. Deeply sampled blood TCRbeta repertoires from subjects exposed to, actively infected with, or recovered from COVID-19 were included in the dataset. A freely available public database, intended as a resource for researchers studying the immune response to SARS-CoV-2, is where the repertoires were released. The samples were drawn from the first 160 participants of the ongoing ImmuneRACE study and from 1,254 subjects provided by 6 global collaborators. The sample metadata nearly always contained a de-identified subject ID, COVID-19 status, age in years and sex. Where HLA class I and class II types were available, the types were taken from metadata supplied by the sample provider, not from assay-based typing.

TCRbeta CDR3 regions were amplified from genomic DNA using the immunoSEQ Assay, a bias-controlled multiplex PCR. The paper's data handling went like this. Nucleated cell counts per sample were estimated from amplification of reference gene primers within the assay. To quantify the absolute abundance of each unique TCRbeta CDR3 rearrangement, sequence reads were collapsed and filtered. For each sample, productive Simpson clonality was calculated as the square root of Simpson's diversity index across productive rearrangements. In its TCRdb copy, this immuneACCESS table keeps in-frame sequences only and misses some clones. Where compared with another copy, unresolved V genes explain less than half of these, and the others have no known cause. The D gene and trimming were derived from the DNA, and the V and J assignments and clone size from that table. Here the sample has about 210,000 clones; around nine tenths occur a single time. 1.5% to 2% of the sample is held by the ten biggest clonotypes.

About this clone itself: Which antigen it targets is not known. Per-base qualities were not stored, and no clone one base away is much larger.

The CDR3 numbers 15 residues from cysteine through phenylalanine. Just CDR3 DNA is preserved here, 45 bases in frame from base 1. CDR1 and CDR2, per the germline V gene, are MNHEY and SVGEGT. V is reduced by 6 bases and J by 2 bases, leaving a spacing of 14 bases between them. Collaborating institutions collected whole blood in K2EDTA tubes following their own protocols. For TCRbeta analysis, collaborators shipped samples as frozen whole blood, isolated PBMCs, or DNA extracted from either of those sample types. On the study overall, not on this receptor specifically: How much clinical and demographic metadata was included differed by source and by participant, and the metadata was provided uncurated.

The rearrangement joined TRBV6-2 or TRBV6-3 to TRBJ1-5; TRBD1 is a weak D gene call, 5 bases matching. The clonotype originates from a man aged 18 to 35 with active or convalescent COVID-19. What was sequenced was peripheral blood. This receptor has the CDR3 CASSTVQGRNQPQHF. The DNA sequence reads TGTGCCAGCAGCACGGTTCAGGGTCGCAATCAGCCCCAGCATTTT.